This T cell receptor (beta chain) was sequenced for a study of graft-versus-host responses after intestinal transplantation. Study-level results: Individuals who had graft-donor T cell macrochimerism had allografts that showed high graft-versus-host to host-versus-graft clonal ratios. GvH clones appeared in recipient marrow, some first in ileum or blood.

Only in-frame clones appear in the TCRdb table, and some are missing; sequencing was by immunoSEQ multiplex PCR. The table includes about 83,000 clones, around nine tenths detected once. The ends were cut back, 2 bases at V and 4 bases at J, with 14 bases in the middle. Germline CDR1 reads SNHLY; CDR2 reads FYNNEI. There are 15 residues in the CDR3. This clone was seen a single time. Its antigen is not identified. This specimen was unstimulated CD4+ T cells sorted from spleen or lymph node cells, taken before intestinal transplant. This chain uses TRBV2 with TRBJ1-1; D not certain. The TCR was taken from a human donor who received an intestinal transplant. CDR3 residues: CASSELRVSGTEAFF. The DNA for the CDR3 is TGTGCCAGCAGTGAACTGAGGGTCTCGGGCACTGAAGCTTTCTTT.